One and the same sample provided the 7 T cell receptor beta chains below, sequenced in a study of cytomegalovirus exposure and HLA in healthy donors. In the PCR, 60 Vbeta and 13 Jbeta primers were used. Libraries were prepared by immunoSEQ multiplex PCR; TCRdb keeps only in-frame clonotypes and omits some of them. The sample contains about 200,000 clones, 82% of which appear only once. Sequencing was performed on PBMCs. All receptors come from a boy younger than 10 in good health and CMV-seronegative.

The chain has TRBV5-4 and TRBJ2-4; 15 bases align to TRBD2. CDR3 length: 17 residues. Germline CDR1 reads SGHNT; CDR2 reads YYREEE (reference sequence). V lost 4 bases and J lost 1; bases outside the gene matches: 3. The CDR3 sequence is CASSLGTSGGAKNIQYF. In DNA, the CDR3 is TGTGCCAGCAGCCTCGGGACTAGCGGGGGGGCCAAAAACATTCAGTACTTC.

The table lists this clone with a count of one. This chain uses TRBV19 with TRBJ1-4; 7 nucleotides align to TRBD1. From germline, CDR1 is LNHDA and CDR2 SQIVND (reference sequence). CDR3 length: 15 residues. The V gene end was trimmed by 7 bases and the J gene end by 8 bases; junction bases not matched to a gene: 13. The CDR3 DNA sequence: TGTGCCAGTACCACCCTGCTGGCAGGGGGAGAAAAACTGTTTTTT. Translated: CASTTLLAGGEKLFF.

V gene TRBV6-5 combines with J gene TRBJ1-4, with D hard to call. In germline, CDR1 is MNHEY, CDR2 SVGAGI. The CDR3 is 14 amino acids. Trimming left V 10 bases short and J 0 bases short, with 12 bases between. CDR3 in amino acids: CATKSRPTNEKLFF. The CDR3, as DNA: TGTGCCACCAAAAGCCGCCCAACTAATGAAAAACTGTTTTTT.

The CDR3 protein is CASSRTGYGYTF. CDR3 nucleotide sequence: TGTGCCAGCAGTCGCACGGGCTATGGCTACACCTTC. The rearrangement joins TRBV28 to TRBJ1-2; D remains unclear. The V end was cut by 5 bases, the J end by 4 bases, with 8 bases between. The CDR3 totals 12 residues. The germline V gene has CDR1 MDHEN and CDR2 SYDVKM.

The genes are TRBV7-9 and TRBJ1-1; 9 bases fit TRBD1. The CDR3 totals 14 residues. V lost 5 bases to trimming and J lost 1 base; unmatched junction nucleotides: 2. Germline values: CDR1 SEHNR, CDR2 FQNEAQ (reference sequence). CDR3 bases: TGTGCCAGCAGCCCGGACAGGGGGAACACTGAAGCTTTCTTT. Protein sequence: CASSPDRGNTEAFF.

The V gene is TRBV4-3, the J gene TRBJ1-3, with TRBD1 matching over 7 bases. In germline, CDR1 is LGHNA, CDR2 YSLEER. The CDR3 has 15 residues. After removal of 2 bases from V and 1 base from J, the junction contained 2 bases not matched to a gene. The DNA for the CDR3 is TGCGCCAGCAGCCAATACAGGGGATCTGGAAACACCATATATTTT. The encoded protein is CASSQYRGSGNTIYF.

The chain joins TRBV7-6 to TRBJ2-5; 11 nucleotides line up with TRBD2. This CDR3 is built from 16 residues. V was pared by 5 bases and J by 5 bases, with 10 bases of the junction left unmatched. Per the germline V gene, CDR1 is SGHVS and CDR2 is FNYEAQ. The CDR3: CASSLLTSGAGETQYF. For the CDR3, the DNA is TGTGCCAGCAGCCTCCTGACTAGCGGGGCAGGGGAGACCCAGTACTTC.